The sequence of this TCR beta chain was determined in a study of shared clonotypes between healthy human individuals. Clones were read by immunoSEQ multiplex PCR, and TCRdb kept only the in-frame ones, dropping some. The repertoire has some 740,000 clones, nearly 95% of them found once; the top ten carry around 24%. The CDR3 contains 14 residues. Germline loops: CDR1 MNHEY, CDR2 SVGAGI. V was cut by 6 bases and J by 4 bases, with 12 bases left in between. Naive CD8 cells were CD45RO-negative, positively selected for CCR7, excluding terminally differentiated effector memory CD45RA+ cells. Donors were healthy HIV-negative adults without recent acute infections or vaccinations.

This sequence originates from a man younger than 45 in good health. Sequenced input: naive CD8+ T cells sorted from blood. J is TRBJ2-2 and V is TRBV6-5; possible D gene TRBD2, 6 bases. The chain's CDR3 is CASREGAATGELFF. As DNA, the CDR3 is TGTGCCAGCAGGGAGGGCGCTGCCACCGGGGAGCTGTTTTTT.